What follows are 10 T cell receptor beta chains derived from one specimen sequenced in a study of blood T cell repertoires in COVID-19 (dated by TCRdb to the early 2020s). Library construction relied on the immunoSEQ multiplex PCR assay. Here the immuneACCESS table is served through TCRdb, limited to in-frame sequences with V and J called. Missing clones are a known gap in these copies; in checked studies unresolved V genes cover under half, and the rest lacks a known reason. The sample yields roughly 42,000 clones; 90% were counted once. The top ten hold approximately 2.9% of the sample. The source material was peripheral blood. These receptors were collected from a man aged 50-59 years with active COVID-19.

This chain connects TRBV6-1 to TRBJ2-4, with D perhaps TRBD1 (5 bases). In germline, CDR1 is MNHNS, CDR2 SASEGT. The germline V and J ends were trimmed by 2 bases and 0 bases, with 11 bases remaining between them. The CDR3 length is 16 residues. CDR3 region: CASSEQTEIAKNIQYF. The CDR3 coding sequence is TGTGCCAGCAGTGAACAGACAGAAATAGCCAAAAACATTCAGTACTTC.

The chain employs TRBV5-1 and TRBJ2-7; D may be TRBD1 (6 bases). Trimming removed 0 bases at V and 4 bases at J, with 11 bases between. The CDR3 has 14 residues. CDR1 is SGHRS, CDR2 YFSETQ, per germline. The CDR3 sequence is CASSLETGPYEQYF. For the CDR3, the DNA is TGCGCCAGCAGCTTGGAGACAGGCCCGTACGAGCAGTACTTC.

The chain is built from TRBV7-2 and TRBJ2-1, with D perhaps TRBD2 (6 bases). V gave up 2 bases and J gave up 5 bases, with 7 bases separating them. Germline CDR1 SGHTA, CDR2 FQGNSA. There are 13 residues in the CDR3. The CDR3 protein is CASSLRGNNEQFF. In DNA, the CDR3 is TGTGCCAGCAGCTTACGCGGGAACAATGAGCAGTTCTTC.

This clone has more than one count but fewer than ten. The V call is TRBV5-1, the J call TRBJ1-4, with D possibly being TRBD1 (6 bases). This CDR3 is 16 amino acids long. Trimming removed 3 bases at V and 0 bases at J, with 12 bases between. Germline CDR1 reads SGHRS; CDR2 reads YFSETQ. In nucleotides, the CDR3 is TGCGCCAGCAGCTCTGGACAGACTGCAACTAATGAAAAACTGTTTTTT. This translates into CASSSGQTATNEKLFF.

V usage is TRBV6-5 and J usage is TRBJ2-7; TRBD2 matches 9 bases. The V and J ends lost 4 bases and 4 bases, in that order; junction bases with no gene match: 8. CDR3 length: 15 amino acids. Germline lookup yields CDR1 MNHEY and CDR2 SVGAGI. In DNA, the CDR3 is TGTGCCAGCAGTTCCCCCGCGACTAGCGGATACGAGCAGTACTTC. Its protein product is CASSSPATSGYEQYF.

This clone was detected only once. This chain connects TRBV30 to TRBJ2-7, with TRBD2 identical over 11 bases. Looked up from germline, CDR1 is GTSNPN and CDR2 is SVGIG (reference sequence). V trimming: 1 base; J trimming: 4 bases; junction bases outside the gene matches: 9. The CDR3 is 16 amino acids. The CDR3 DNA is TGTGCCTGGAGTGCCACCGGACTAGCGGGCAGGTACGAGCAGTACTTC. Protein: CAWSATGLAGRYEQYF.

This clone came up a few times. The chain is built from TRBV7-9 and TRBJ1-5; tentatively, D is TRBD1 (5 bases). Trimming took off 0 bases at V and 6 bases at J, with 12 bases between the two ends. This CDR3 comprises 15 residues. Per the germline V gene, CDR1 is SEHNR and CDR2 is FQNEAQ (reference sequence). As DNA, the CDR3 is TGTGCCAGCAGCTTAGCCGGCGGGGGTGGTCAGCCCCAGCATTTT. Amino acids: CASSLAGGGGQPQHF.

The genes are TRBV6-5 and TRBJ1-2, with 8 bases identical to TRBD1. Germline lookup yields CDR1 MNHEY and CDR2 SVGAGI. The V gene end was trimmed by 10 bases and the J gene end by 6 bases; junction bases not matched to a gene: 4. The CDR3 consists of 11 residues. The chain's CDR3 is CAIQGAHGYTF. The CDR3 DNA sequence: TGTGCCATCCAGGGGGCGCATGGCTACACCTTC.

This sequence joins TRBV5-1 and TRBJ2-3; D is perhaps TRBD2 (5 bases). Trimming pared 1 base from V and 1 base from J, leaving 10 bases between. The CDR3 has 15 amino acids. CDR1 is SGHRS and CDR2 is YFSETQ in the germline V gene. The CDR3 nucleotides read TGCGCCAGCAGCTTGTCGGGAAGGGGCACAGATACGCAGTATTTT. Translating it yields CASSLSGRGTDTQYF.

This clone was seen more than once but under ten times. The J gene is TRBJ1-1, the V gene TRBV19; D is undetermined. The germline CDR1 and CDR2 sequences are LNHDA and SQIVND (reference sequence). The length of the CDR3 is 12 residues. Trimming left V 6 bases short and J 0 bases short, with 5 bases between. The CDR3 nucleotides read TGTGCCAGTAGCCGAGTGAACACTGAAGCTTTCTTT. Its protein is CASSRVNTEAFF.